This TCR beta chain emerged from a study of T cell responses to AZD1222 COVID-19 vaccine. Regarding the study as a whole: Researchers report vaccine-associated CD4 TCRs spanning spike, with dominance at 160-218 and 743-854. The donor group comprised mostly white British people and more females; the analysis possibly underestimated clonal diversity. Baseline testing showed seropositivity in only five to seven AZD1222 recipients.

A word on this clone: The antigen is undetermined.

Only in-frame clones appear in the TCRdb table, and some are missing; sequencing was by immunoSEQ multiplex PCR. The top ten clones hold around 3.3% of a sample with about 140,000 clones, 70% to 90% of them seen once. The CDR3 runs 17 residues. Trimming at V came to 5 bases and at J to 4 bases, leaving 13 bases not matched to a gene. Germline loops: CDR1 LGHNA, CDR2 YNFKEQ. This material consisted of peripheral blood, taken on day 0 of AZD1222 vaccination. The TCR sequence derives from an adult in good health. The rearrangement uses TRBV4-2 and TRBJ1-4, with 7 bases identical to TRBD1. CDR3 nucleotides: TGTGCCAGCAGCGCGGGGGAGGGGGCCTCTGGTAATGAAAAACTGTTTTTT. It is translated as CASSAGEGASGNEKLFF.